The 26 T cell receptor beta chains reported below all come from one sample, sequenced in a study of shared clonotypes between healthy human individuals. Generated by immunoSEQ multiplex PCR, the TCRdb table keeps only in-frame clones and is missing some. The sample carries about 2.4 million clones, around nine tenths recorded once. The sample taken for sequencing was naive CD4+ T cells sorted from blood. Subset reported: CD45RA+ positively selected. These receptors all stem from a man younger than 30 in good health.

About this clone itself: Different DNA sequences within this sample yield the same CDR3. The V call is TRBV6-5, the J call TRBJ2-7; D may be TRBD1 (6 bases). The CDR3 consists of 13 residues. Germline lookup yields CDR1 MNHEY and CDR2 SVGAGI. V gave up 5 bases and J gave up 4 bases, with 12 bases separating them. CDR3 residues: CASSRKQGYEQYF. DNA of the CDR3: TGTGCCAGCAGTAGAAAACAGGGATACGAGCAGTACTTC.

The chain links TRBV5-1 to TRBJ1-1; no reliable D call. This CDR3 spans 15 amino acids. Trimming pared 0 bases from V and 5 bases from J, leaving 14 bases between. Looked up from germline, CDR1 is SGHRS and CDR2 is YFSETQ. The DNA of the CDR3 is TGCGCCAGCAGCTTGGACGCCGGGGTGTGGACTGAAGCTTTCTTT. Translation gives CASSLDAGVWTEAFF.

The rearrangement uses TRBV12-5 and TRBJ1-6; no clear D gene. The length of the CDR3 is 15 residues. The germline V gene encodes CDR1 LGHNT and CDR2 FRNRAP. The V and J ends lost 6 bases and 8 bases respectively, with 17 bases between them. The CDR3 loop reads CASGPGSLLDSPLHF. The CDR3, as DNA: TGTGCTAGTGGCCCAGGCAGCCTCTTAGATTCACCCCTCCACTTT.

V usage is TRBV7-2 and J usage is TRBJ2-5, with 10 bases fitting TRBD1. The germline CDR1 and CDR2 sequences are SGHTA and FQGNSA. The junction had 3 bases not matched to a gene; V was cut back by 2 bases and J by 3 bases. The CDR3 is made up of 15 amino acids. The CDR3 is CASSLYGTGEETQYF. The CDR3 nucleotides read TGTGCCAGCAGCTTATATGGGACAGGGGAAGAGACCCAGTACTTC.

The V call is TRBV28, the J call TRBJ1-1, with 7 bases that match TRBD1. Per the germline V gene, CDR1 is MDHEN and CDR2 is SYDVKM. J was trimmed by 7 bases and V by 7 bases; bases with no gene match: 15. This CDR3 contains 15 residues. CDR3 in DNA: TGTGCCAGCACCGCCCCCCCGGGACAGTCCATTGAAGCTTTCTTT. Translating gives CASTAPPGQSIEAFF. The full variable domain, its missing parts supplied by reference TRBV28 and TRBJ1-1, is DVKVTQSSRYLVKRTGEKVFLECVQDMDHENMFWYRQDPGLGLRLIYFSYDVKMKEKGDIPEGYSVSREKKERFSLILESASTNQTSMYLCASTAPPGQSIEAFFGQGTRLTVV.

This chain links TRBV10-2 with TRBJ2-7, with D uncertain. Germline loops: CDR1 WSHSY, CDR2 SAAADI. Trimming removed 11 bases from V and 2 bases from J, with 16 bases in between. The CDR3 spans 13 residues. The CDR3 reads CASQQVGAYEQYF. The CDR3, as DNA: TGCGCCTCGCAGCAGGTGGGCGCCTACGAGCAGTACTTC.

The genes are TRBV2 and TRBJ2-3; D ambiguous. The CDR3 is 16 residues long. Trimming took off 0 bases at V and 3 bases at J, with 13 bases between the two ends. Germline V gene data show CDR1 as SNHLY and CDR2 as FYNNEI. The CDR3 region has the DNA TGTGCCAGCAGTGAAGCTCGCCTAGTAGCAACAGATACGCAGTATTTT. Its protein product is CASSEARLVATDTQYF.

The V gene is TRBV27, the J gene TRBJ1-1; no reliable D call. The length of the CDR3 is 14 residues. V lost 3 bases and J lost 1, with 9 bases in between. In germline, CDR1 is MNHEY, CDR2 SMNVEV (reference sequence). CDR3 DNA sequence: TGTGCCAGCAGTTTCCAACAGAGGAACACTGAAGCTTTCTTT. Translated: CASSFQQRNTEAFF.

The chain carries TRBV19 and TRBJ2-4; D not resolved. Trimming took 1 base from V and 4 from J, leaving 11 bases between them. The CDR3 is 15 amino acids. CDR1 is LNHDA and CDR2 is SQIVND in the germline V gene (reference sequence). The DNA of the CDR3 is TGTGCCAGTAGTATAGGTGGGCAGATTAAAAACATTCAGTACTTC. Protein: CASSIGGQIKNIQYF.

The chain couples TRBV6-1 to TRBJ1-3; D remains ambiguous. The germline V and J ends were trimmed by 1 base and 6 bases, with 7 bases remaining between them. The CDR3 is 13 amino acids. Germline lookup yields CDR1 MNHNS and CDR2 SASEGT. The CDR3 spells CASSEVGSNTIYF. The CDR3 bases are TGTGCCAGCAGTGAAGTGGGGTCAAACACCATATATTTT.

V is TRBV28 and J is TRBJ2-7; D tentatively fits TRBD1 or TRBD2 (5 bases each). The V gene lost 7 bases and the J gene lost 3 bases, with 19 bases spanning the gap. Per germline, CDR1 MDHEN and CDR2 SYDVKM. The CDR3 sequence is 15 residues long. As DNA, the CDR3 is TGTGCCAGCAACCCTAGTGGGGGTAAAAACTACGAGCAGTACTTC. The encoded protein is CASNPSGGKNYEQYF. Combining the CDR3 with reference TRBV28 and TRBJ2-7 gives the whole variable domain DVKVTQSSRYLVKRTGEKVFLECVQDMDHENMFWYRQDPGLGLRLIYFSYDVKMKEKGDIPEGYSVSREKKERFSLILESASTNQTSMYLCASNPSGGKNYEQYFGPGTRLTVT.

The V gene is TRBV7-2, the J gene TRBJ2-3, with no clear D. The CDR3 totals 13 residues. The V end was cut by 5 bases, the J end by 2 bases, with 8 bases between. In germline, CDR1 is SGHTA, CDR2 FQGNSA. This CDR3 is CASSRQYTDTQYF. The CDR3 DNA sequence: TGTGCCAGCAGCCGACAATACACAGATACGCAGTATTTT.

The chain recombines TRBV5-1 with TRBJ2-2; 7 bases align to TRBD1. In germline, CDR1 is SGHRS, CDR2 YFSETQ. This CDR3 has 15 residues. Unmatched junction bases numbered 5, after V lost 0 bases and J lost 6 bases. The CDR3 here is CASSLEGQDAGELFF. DNA of the CDR3: TGCGCCAGCAGCTTGGAAGGACAGGATGCCGGGGAGCTGTTTTTT.

V and J are TRBV28 and TRBJ1-5; 9 positions match TRBD1. The CDR3 extends over 15 amino acids. V shed 5 bases, J shed 6 bases, and the junction held 8 bases outside the gene matches. Germline-derived CDR1 and CDR2 are MDHEN and SYDVKM. The CDR3 spells CASSPRDREIQPQHF. CDR3 in DNA: TGTGCCAGCAGTCCCCGGGACAGGGAGATTCAGCCCCAGCATTTT.

V is TRBV19 and J is TRBJ1-3; TRBD1 is a possible D gene (6 bases). The CDR3 extends over 16 amino acids. With 8 bases removed from V and 0 bases from J, the gap between germline ends came to 17 bases. CDR1 is LNHDA, CDR2 SQIVND, per germline (reference sequence). The CDR3 spells CASSKNRADSGNTIYF. CDR3 DNA: TGTGCCAGTTCTAAGAACAGGGCGGACTCTGGAAACACCATATATTTT.

The CDR3 bases are TGTGCCAGCAGCCCCTGGACGGGAGGGGAAGAAAAACTGTTTTTT. Translating gives CASSPWTGGEEKLFF. The chain links TRBV7-9 to TRBJ1-4, with a possible D match to TRBD1 (5 bases). Germline CDR1 SEHNR, CDR2 FQNEAQ (reference sequence). The CDR3 is 15 amino acids. Deletions cut 5 bases from V and 8 bases from J, with 18 bases between.

V usage is TRBV7-6 and J usage is TRBJ2-5; either TRBD1 or TRBD2 may supply D (5 bases each). Looked up from germline, CDR1 is SGHVS and CDR2 is FNYEAQ. V gave up 5 bases and J gave up 3 bases, with 25 bases separating them. The CDR3 is 18 amino acids. Here the CDR3 DNA reads TGTGCCAGCAGCCACGAGGGGCCGGGCGGTGGGATAAAAGAGACCCAGTACTTC. Translated, it gives CASSHEGPGGGIKETQYF. Full variable domain (missing parts from reference TRBV7-6 and TRBJ2-5): GAGVSQSPRYKVTKRGQDVALRCDPISGHVSLYWYRQALGQGPEFLTYFNYEAQQDKSGLPNDRFSAERPEGSISTLTIQRTEQRDSAMYRCASSHEGPGGGIKETQYFGPGTRLLVL.

This chain connects TRBV19 to TRBJ2-7; D not resolved. Trimming pared 8 bases from V and 2 bases from J, leaving 16 bases between. CDR1 is LNHDA, CDR2 SQIVND, per germline (reference sequence). The CDR3 has 14 amino acids. The CDR3 reads CASRSPGETYEQYF. The CDR3 DNA follows: TGTGCCAGTCGATCACCGGGTGAGACCTACGAGCAGTACTTC.

The CDR3 here is CASSSGLAGLTSTDTQYF. CDR3 nucleotide sequence: TGCGCCAGCAGCTCGGGACTAGCGGGACTTACTAGCACAGATACGCAGTATTTT. The genes are TRBV4-1 and TRBJ2-3; 13 nucleotides match TRBD2. The CDR3 has 18 amino acids. The germline gives CDR1 MGHRA, CDR2 YSYEKL. V gave up 5 bases and J gave up 0 bases; unmatched junction bases: 8.

The chain has TRBV6-6 and TRBJ2-7; 11 nucleotides match TRBD2. Looked up from germline, CDR1 is MNHNY and CDR2 is SVGAGI (reference sequence). The V gene end was trimmed by 9 bases and the J gene end by 6 bases; junction bases not matched to a gene: 7. This CDR3 has 13 residues. In DNA form, the CDR3 reads TGTGCCAGAAGTAAAACTAGCGGGGGCGAGCAGTACTTC. It codes for CARSKTSGGEQYF.

V and J are TRBV19 and TRBJ1-2, with D possibly matching TRBD1 (6 bases). CDR3 length: 16 amino acids. Germline loops: CDR1 LNHDA, CDR2 SQIVND (reference sequence). Trimming took off 5 bases at V and 6 bases at J, with 22 bases between the two ends. CDR3 sequence reads: CASSLKAGHPGDGYTF. The CDR3 nucleotides are TGTGCCAGTAGTCTTAAGGCGGGACACCCGGGCGATGGCTACACCTTC.

The chain combines TRBV10-3 with TRBJ1-5; no definite D call. The V end lost 6 bases, the J end lost 6 bases, and 15 bases lay between the germline ends. CDR1 is ENHRY, CDR2 SYGVKD, per germline. CDR3 length: 14 amino acids. CDR3 amino acids: CAISGPGSGQPQHF. CDR3 DNA sequence: TGTGCCATCAGCGGCCCCGGCTCCGGTCAGCCCCAGCATTTT.

This chain uses TRBV2 with TRBJ1-1, with D unclear. Germline V lookup: CDR1 SNHLY, CDR2 FYNNEI. This CDR3 comprises 11 residues. Trimming left V 1 base short and J 6 bases short, with 3 bases between. Here the CDR3 DNA reads TGTGCCAGCAGTGAAGTCTCTGAAGCTTTCTTT. Amino acid sequence: CASSEVSEAFF.

The chain recombines TRBV19 with TRBJ2-1, with 8 bases identical to TRBD1. The CDR3 has 16 residues. V was clipped by 5 bases and J by 0 bases; unmatched bases: 6. Germline values: CDR1 LNHDA, CDR2 SQIVND (reference sequence). The CDR3 spells CASSGRTGSSYNEQFF. The CDR3, as DNA: TGTGCCAGTAGTGGACGGACAGGGAGCTCCTACAATGAGCAGTTCTTC.

The gene calls are TRBV5-1 and TRBJ1-1; D unclear. Germline CDR1 is SGHRS and CDR2 is YFSETQ. This CDR3 has 14 residues. Trimming stripped 0 bases from V and 0 bases from J, with 6 bases between. The CDR3 DNA reads as TGCGCCAGCAGCTTGGAGAAAATGAACACTGAAGCTTTCTTT. Translated, it gives CASSLEKMNTEAFF. Full variable domain (rest looked up from reference TRBV5-1 and TRBJ1-1): KAGVTQTPRYLIKTRGQQVTLSCSPISGHRSVSWYQQTPGQGLQFLFEYFSETQRNKGNFPGRFSGRQFSNSRSEMNVSTLELGDSALYLCASSLEKMNTEAFFGQGTRLTVV.

J is TRBJ2-6 and V is TRBV11-2; D call uncertain. This CDR3 spans 14 amino acids. Trimming removed 6 bases from V and 4 bases from J, with 10 bases in between. Per germline, CDR1 SGHAT and CDR2 FQNNGV. The CDR3 loop reads CASRTPTGANVLTF. The CDR3 DNA follows: TGTGCCAGCAGGACCCCAACAGGGGCCAACGTCCTGACTTTC.